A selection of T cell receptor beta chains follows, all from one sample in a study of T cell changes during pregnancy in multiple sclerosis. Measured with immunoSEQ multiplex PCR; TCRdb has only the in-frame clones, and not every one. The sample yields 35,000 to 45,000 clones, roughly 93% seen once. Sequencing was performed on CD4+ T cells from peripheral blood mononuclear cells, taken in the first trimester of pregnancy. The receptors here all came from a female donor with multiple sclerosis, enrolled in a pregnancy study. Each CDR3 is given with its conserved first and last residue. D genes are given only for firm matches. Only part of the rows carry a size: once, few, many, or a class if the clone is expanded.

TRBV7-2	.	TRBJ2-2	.	CASSSRLGNTGELFF	TGTGCCAGCAGCTCCCGGCTAGGCAACACCGGGGAGCTGTTTTTT
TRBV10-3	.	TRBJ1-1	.	CAISGPNTEAFF	TGTGCCATCAGTGGGCCAAACACTGAAGCTTTCTTT
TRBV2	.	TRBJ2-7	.	CASSEVEGPTYEQYF	TGTGCCAGCAGTGAGGTGGAGGGGCCGACCTACGAGCAGTACTTC
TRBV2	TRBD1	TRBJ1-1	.	CASQDRRGRDTEAFF	TGTGCCAGTCAGGACAGGCGGGGTCGGGACACTGAAGCTTTCTTT
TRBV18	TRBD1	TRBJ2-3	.	CASSPGTGGGTDTQYF	TGTGCCAGCTCACCGGGGACAGGGGGCGGCACAGATACGCAGTATTTT
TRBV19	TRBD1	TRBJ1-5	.	CASSMLRGQIDQPQHF	TGTGCCAGTAGTATGTTAAGGGGACAGATTGATCAGCCCCAGCATTTT
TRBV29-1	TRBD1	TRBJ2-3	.	CSVETQGVGPTQYF	TGCAGCGTTGAAACACAGGGGGTTGGGCCCACGCAGTATTTT
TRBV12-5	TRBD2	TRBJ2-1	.	CASGLVLGLAGSNLGNEQFF	TGTGCTAGTGGTTTGGTACTGGGACTAGCGGGATCCAACCTAGGGAATGAGCAGTTCTTC
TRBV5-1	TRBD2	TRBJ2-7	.	CASRLAGAMSYEQYF	TGCGCCAGCAGGCTAGCGGGAGCGATGTCCTACGAGCAGTACTTC
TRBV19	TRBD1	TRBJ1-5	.	CASRTGGNSNQPQHF	TGTGCCAGTAGAACAGGGGGCAATAGCAATCAGCCCCAGCATTTT
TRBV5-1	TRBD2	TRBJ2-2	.	CASSLAGLNTGELFF	TGCGCCAGCAGCTTAGCGGGGCTGAACACCGGGGAGCTGTTTTTT
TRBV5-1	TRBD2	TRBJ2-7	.	CASRGAVLAGGREYF	TGCGCCAGCCGAGGCGCGGTACTAGCGGGAGGTAGGGAGTACTTC
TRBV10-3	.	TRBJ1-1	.	CAISESGGPEAFF	TGTGCCATCAGTGAGTCGGGGGGGCCTGAAGCTTTCTTT
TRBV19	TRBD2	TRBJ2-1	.	CASSTKLAGGSSYNEQFF	TGTGCCAGTAGTACCAAACTAGCGGGAGGTTCCTCCTACAATGAGCAGTTCTTC
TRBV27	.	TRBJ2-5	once	CASRSWGDQETQYF	TGTGCCAGCCGATCCTGGGGGGACCAAGAGACCCAGTACTTC
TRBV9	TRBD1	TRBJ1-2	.	CASSVAADRGHYGYTF	TGTGCCAGCAGCGTAGCCGCCGACAGGGGGCACTATGGCTACACCTTC
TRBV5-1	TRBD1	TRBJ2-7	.	CASSREGQGVGEQYF	TGCGCCAGCAGCAGGGAGGGACAGGGGGTAGGAGAGCAGTACTTC
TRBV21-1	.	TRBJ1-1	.	CASSKVQGTNTEAFF	TGTGCCAGCAGCAAAGTACAGGGAACGAACACTGAAGCTTTCTTT
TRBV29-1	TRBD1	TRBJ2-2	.	CSVVGTGSGELFF	TGCAGCGTTGTAGGGACAGGATCCGGGGAGCTGTTTTTT
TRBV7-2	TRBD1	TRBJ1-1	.	CASSPRTGGTEAFF	TGTGCCAGCAGCCCGAGGACAGGGGGGACTGAAGCTTTCTTT
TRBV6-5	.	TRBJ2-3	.	CASSLTGMTDTQYF	TGTGCCAGCAGTTTGACAGGCATGACAGATACGCAGTATTTT
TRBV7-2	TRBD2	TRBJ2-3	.	CASSWTSGGADTQYF	TGTGCCAGCAGCTGGACTAGCGGGGGGGCAGATACGCAGTATTTT
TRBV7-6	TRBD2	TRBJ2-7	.	CASSPRLAESSYEQYF	TGTGCCAGCAGCCCAAGACTAGCGGAGAGCTCCTACGAGCAGTACTTC
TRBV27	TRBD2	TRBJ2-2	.	CATPGGSTGELFF	TGTGCCACCCCGGGGGGGAGCACCGGGGAGCTGTTTTTT
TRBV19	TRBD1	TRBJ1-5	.	CASSSGRGQGPQHF	TGTGCCAGTAGTTCGGGCAGGGGGCAGGGGCCCCAGCATTTT
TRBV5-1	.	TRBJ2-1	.	CASSSVDSNEQFF	TGCGCCAGCAGCTCAGTGGACTCGAATGAGCAGTTCTTC
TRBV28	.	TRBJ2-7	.	CASLERNGAAEVPYEQYF	TGTGCCAGTTTGGAGAGGAATGGAGCGGCCGAGGTCCCCTACGAGCAGTACTTC
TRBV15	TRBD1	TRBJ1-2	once	CATSTGTGGLYGYTF	TGTGCCACCAGCACGGGGACAGGGGGCTTGTATGGCTACACCTTC
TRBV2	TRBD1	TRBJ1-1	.	CASRSGQGLNMNTEAFF	TGTGCCAGCAGATCAGGACAGGGGCTTAACATGAACACTGAAGCTTTCTTT
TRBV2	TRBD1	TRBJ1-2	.	CASSRGQGGGYGYTF	TGTGCCAGCAGCCGCGGACAGGGAGGGGGATATGGCTACACCTTC
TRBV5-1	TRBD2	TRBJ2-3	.	CASRSGLAGARTDTQYF	TGCGCCAGCAGATCTGGACTAGCGGGGGCCCGGACAGATACGCAGTATTTT
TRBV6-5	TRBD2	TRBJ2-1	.	CASSYSGRAHEQFF	TGTGCCAGCAGTTACTCGGGGAGGGCCCATGAGCAGTTCTTC
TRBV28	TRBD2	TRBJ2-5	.	CASSSFQAGGHRETQYF	TGTGCCAGCAGCTCCTTTCAGGCGGGAGGACATAGGGAGACCCAGTACTTC
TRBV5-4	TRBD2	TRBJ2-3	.	CASSPSSGGYTDTQYF	TGTGCCAGCAGCCCTTCTAGCGGGGGTTACACAGATACGCAGTATTTT
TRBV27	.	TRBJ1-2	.	CASRRTAGDYGYTF	TGTGCCAGCAGGAGGACAGCGGGAGACTATGGCTACACCTTC
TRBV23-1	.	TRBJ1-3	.	CASSQERSSGNTIYF	TGCGCCAGCAGTCAAGAACGGAGCTCTGGAAACACCATATATTTT
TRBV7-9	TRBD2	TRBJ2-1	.	CASSARASGRAAYNEQFF	TGTGCCAGCAGCGCCCGGGCTAGCGGGAGGGCCGCCTACAATGAGCAGTTCTTC
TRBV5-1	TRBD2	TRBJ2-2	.	CASSPTSGSSIGELFF	TGCGCCAGCAGCCCGACTAGCGGGAGTAGTATCGGGGAGCTGTTTTTT